The 5 T cell receptor beta chains presented below share a single source sample, sequenced in a study of shared clonotypes between healthy human individuals (dated by TCRdb to 2018 to 2020). Libraries were prepared through the immunoSEQ multiplex PCR assay. TCRdb holds this immuneACCESS table with in-frame rearrangements only. Some clones are missing; in checked studies, unresolved V genes explain under half, and the rest has no known cause. The sample has roughly 2 million clones on record, around 95% of them singletons. The ten largest account for more than 0.1% of the sample. Material for sequencing was naive CD4+ T cells sorted from blood. The intended sense of this specimen's cell subset or site label: CD45RA+ positively selected. Receptors were obtained from a young man in good health.

This clone has only one observation. Other DNA sequences within the sample encode an identical CDR3. V usage is TRBV12-5 and J usage is TRBJ2-5; the match to TRBD2 covers 12 bases. The CDR3 contains 14 residues. Germline V lookup: CDR1 LGHNT, CDR2 FRNRAP. The trim removed 6 bases at V and 4 bases at J, leaving 3 bases unmatched. CDR3 bases: TGTGCTAGTGGACTAGCGGGAGGTGGAGAGACCCAGTACTTC. As protein: CASGLAGGGETQYF.

The chain uses TRBV18 and TRBJ2-5; D is uncertain. The CDR3 is 16 amino acids. The V end was cut by 3 bases, the J end by 5 bases, with 19 bases between. Germline-derived CDR1 and CDR2 are KGHSH and LQKENI. CDR3: CASSPLAKSQKETQYF. CDR3 nucleotides: TGTGCCAGCTCACCCCTGGCAAAAAGCCAAAAGGAGACCCAGTACTTC.

CDR3 amino acids: CASSSQNTGELFF. CDR3 coding DNA: TGTGCCAGTAGTAGCCAGAACACCGGGGAGCTGTTTTTT. This chain links TRBV19 with TRBJ2-2, with D unresolved. Trimming left V 4 bases short and J 1 base short, with 4 bases between. The CDR3 is made up of 13 amino acids. From germline, CDR1 is LNHDA and CDR2 SQIVND (reference sequence).

The chain carries TRBV28 and TRBJ2-3; unclear D gene. From germline, CDR1 is MDHEN and CDR2 SYDVKM. Trimming removed 8 bases at V and 3 bases at J, with 9 bases between. There are 12 residues in the CDR3. The CDR3 DNA follows: TGTGCCAGCCAGATACTAACAGATACGCAGTATTTT. Amino acids: CASQILTDTQYF. Combining the CDR3 with reference TRBV28 and TRBJ2-3 gives the whole variable domain DVKVTQSSRYLVKRTGEKVFLECVQDMDHENMFWYRQDPGLGLRLIYFSYDVKMKEKGDIPEGYSVSREKKERFSLILESASTNQTSMYLCASQILTDTQYFGPGTRLTVL.

This chain links TRBV7-9 with TRBJ2-7; the D is unclear. V was trimmed by 3 bases and J by 6 bases, leaving 9 bases between them. Germline V CDR1 and CDR2: SEHNR, FQNEAQ (reference sequence). The CDR3 has 12 amino acids. CDR3 sequence: CASSFSSPEQYF. The DNA of the CDR3 is TGTGCCAGCAGCTTTTCATCGCCCGAGCAGTACTTC.